The 8 T cell receptor beta chains given below trace back to one sample, sequenced in a study of OX40 agonist ivuxolimab in advanced cancers. Profiling relied on immunoSEQ multiplex PCR, and the TCRdb table lists in-frame clones only, not all of them. The sample has approximately 76,000 clones, approximately 85% seen once; the top ten hold approximately 0.63%. The specimen was CD4+ or CD8+ T cells sorted from blood, collected in a trial of the OX40 agonist ivuxolimab. The receptors were sampled from an adult with an advanced solid tumor such as melanoma, head and neck, liver or kidney cancer.

The chain links TRBV7-9 to TRBJ2-2; either TRBD1 or TRBD2 may fit D (5 bases each). Germline CDR1 SEHNR, CDR2 FQNEAQ (reference sequence). CDR3 length: 13 residues. Deletions cut 5 bases from V and 10 bases from J, with 14 bases between. The CDR3 spells CASSPRVGVELFF. CDR3 bases: TGTGCCAGCAGCCCTCGTGTGGGGGTGGAGCTGTTTTTT.

The chain employs TRBV6-1 and TRBJ2-1; D gene ambiguous. The germline V and J ends were trimmed by 5 bases and 10 bases, with 9 bases remaining between them. CDR1 and CDR2 (germline): MNHNS, SASEGT. This CDR3 region has 11 residues. This chain's CDR3 is CASSSRQEQFF. DNA of the CDR3: TGTGCCAGCAGTTCTCGCCAAGAGCAGTTCTTC.

The V gene is TRBV30, the J gene TRBJ2-1, with no clear D. CDR3 size: 13 residues. Trimming took off 1 base at V and 5 bases at J, with 9 bases between the two ends. Germline lookup yields CDR1 GTSNPN and CDR2 SVGIG (reference sequence). Here the CDR3 reads CAWSAPLHNEQFF. The CDR3, as DNA: TGTGCCTGGAGTGCCCCCCTCCACAATGAGCAGTTCTTC.

The chain joins TRBV5-1 to TRBJ1-4; no clear D gene. Germline CDR1 reads SGHRS; CDR2 reads YFSETQ. This CDR3 is 15 amino acids long. V lost 0 bases and J 8 bases, leaving 14 bases between the germline ends. The CDR3 region is CASSLDTPPGEKLFF. The CDR3 nucleotides read TGCGCCAGCAGCTTGGATACCCCCCCGGGAGAAAAACTGTTTTTT.

The CDR3 region is CASSPRTGGQPQHF. CDR3 DNA sequence: TGTGCCAGCAGTCCCAGGACAGGGGGGCAGCCCCAGCATTTT. The genes are TRBV27 and TRBJ1-5; TRBD1 matches at 10 bases. The CDR3 runs 14 residues. CDR1 is MNHEY and CDR2 is SMNVEV in the germline V gene (reference sequence). Unmatched junction bases numbered 5, after V lost 5 bases and J lost 7 bases.

The genes are TRBV4-3 and TRBJ2-5; D possibly uses TRBD1 or TRBD2 (5 bases each). This CDR3 is built from 13 residues. From germline, CDR1 is LGHNA and CDR2 YSLEER. V was clipped by 6 bases and J by 4 bases, with 12 bases between them. The CDR3 sequence: CASSLGTGETQYF. The DNA for the CDR3 is TGCGCCAGCAGTCTTGGGACGGGAGAGACCCAGTACTTC.

The gene calls are TRBV7-3 and TRBJ2-5; D is unresolved. CDR3 length equals 15 residues. The germline V and J ends were trimmed by 5 bases and 5 bases, with 18 bases remaining between them. CDR1 and CDR2 (germline): SGHTA, FQGTGA. CDR3 sequence reads: CASSPPPGVGETQYF. The CDR3 DNA sequence: TGTGCCAGCAGCCCACCCCCTGGCGTTGGTGAGACCCAGTACTTC. The whole variable domain, remainder taken from reference TRBV7-3 and TRBJ2-5, is GAGVSQTPSNKVTEKGKYVELRCDPISGHTALYWYRQSLGQGPEFLIYFQGTGAADDSGLPNDRFFAVRPEGSVSTLKIQRTERGDSAVYLCASSPPPGVGETQYFGPGTRLLVL.

The rearrangement uses TRBV29-1 and TRBJ1-2, with D perhaps TRBD1 (6 bases). This CDR3 comprises 11 residues. In germline, CDR1 is SQVTM, CDR2 ANQGSEA. Trimming removed 6 bases from V and 7 bases from J, with 12 bases in between. The CDR3 region is CSVGDIFGYTF. The CDR3 coding sequence is TGCAGCGTGGGGGACATATTTGGCTACACCTTC. Full variable domain (remainder filled in from reference TRBV29-1 and TRBJ1-2): SAVISQKPSRDICQRGTSLTIQCQVDSQVTMMFWYRQQPGQSLTLIATANQGSEATYESGFVIDKFPISRPNLTFSTLTVSNMSPEDSSIYLCSVGDIFGYTFGSGTRLTVV.